This T cell receptor beta chain was sequenced for a study of Ad26.COV2.S vaccination and SARS-CoV-2 variants. Study observations and caveats: Similar non-spike TCR breadth was observed in recipients of vaccine and of placebo.

Assay: immunoSEQ multiplex PCR; the TCRdb copy retains only in-frame clones and omits some. The sample has some 390,000 clones, about 88% seen once. Details on this clone: Its antigen is currently unknown.

This CDR3 region has 13 residues. V was pared by 5 bases and J by 6 bases, with 13 bases between. The V gene's germline CDR1 is SNHLY and CDR2 FYNNEI. Treatment defined: about 20 received Ad26.COV2.S at low or high dose, single or two shots; about 5 received placebo; per-sample allocation not given. Each sample was drawn 63 days after the first injection (of vaccine or placebo). Boston hosted the donor, who was an adult aged 18-55 years. Participants' vaccine, an Ad26 vector, delivered Wuhan-strain SARS-CoV-2 spike. The rearrangement links TRBV2 to TRBJ1-2; D is possibly TRBD1 (6 bases). Sequenced here: peripheral blood, sampled in a trial of Ad26.COV2.S vaccine versus placebo. This sequence was found in a person between 18 and 60 years old who received the Ad26.COV2.S COVID-19 vaccine or a placebo. In DNA, the CDR3 is TGTGCCAGCAGTCCAGACAGGTTGAATGGCTACACCTTC. Protein sequence: CASSPDRLNGYTF.